The 30 T cell receptor beta chains in this list originate from one sample, sequenced in a study of blood T cells in healthy people across ages. A second about 6 to 11 cycle PCR used barcoded and J-beta primers. TCRdb re-derived calls from the 5' RACE reads in MiXCR, one entry per CDR3 protein. The top ten hold 6.5% to 8% of the sample, which has about 1,400,000 distinct CDR3 sequences, 59% seen once. Sequencing used blood. The receptors originated from a man younger than 35 in good health.

The chain couples TRBV7-8 to TRBJ2-1; possible D gene TRBD2, 6 bases. The V gene's germline CDR1 is SGHVS and CDR2 FQNEAQ. The CDR3 runs 16 residues. Trimming pared 6 bases from V and 7 bases from J, leaving 22 bases between. CDR3 DNA sequence: TGTGCCAGCAGTCCTCAGGGAGGTACCCTCTTTAATGAGCAGTTCTTC. Encoded protein: CASSPQGGTLFNEQFF. The full variable domain, in which reference TRBV7-8 and TRBJ2-1 provide the parts outside the CDR3, is GAGVSQSPRYKVAKRGQDVALRCDPISGHVSLFWYQQALGQGPEFLTYFQNEAQLDKSGLPSDRFFAERPEGSVSTLKIQRTQQEDSAVYLCASSPQGGTLFNEQFFGPGTRLTVL.

The rearrangement uses TRBV11-2 and TRBJ2-7, with D tentatively TRBD1 (6 bases). The CDR3 sequence is 15 residues long. Germline V CDR1 and CDR2: SGHAT, FQNNGV. Trimming stripped 3 bases from V and 2 bases from J, with 14 bases between. The CDR3 DNA sequence: TGTGCCAGCAGCTTGAAACAGGGATCCCCCTACGAGCAGTACTTC. Residues: CASSLKQGSPYEQYF. Complete variable domain (other parts from reference TRBV11-2 and TRBJ2-7): EAGVAQSPRYKIIEKRQSVAFWCNPISGHATLYWYQQILGQGPKLLIQFQNNGVVDDSQLPKDRFSAERLKGVDSTLKIQPAKLEDSAVYLCASSLKQGSPYEQYFGPGTRLTVT.

CDR3 coding DNA: TGTGCCAGCAGTGAGGAAAAGGGCCAAGAGACCCAGTACTTC. It codes for CASSEEKGQETQYF. This chain joins TRBV25-1 and TRBJ2-7; D uncertain. The J call may be mistaken, given a closer DNA end match to TRBJ2-5. CDR3 size: 14 residues. CDR1 and CDR2 from the germline V gene are MGHDK and SYGVNS.

J is TRBJ2-5 and V is TRBV5-1; 7 bases agree with TRBD1. Looked up from germline, CDR1 is SGHRS and CDR2 is YFSETQ. The CDR3 has 15 residues. The V and J ends lost 4 bases and 5 bases, in that order; junction bases with no gene match: 11. The CDR3 spells CASSTGGRGPETQYF. CDR3 in DNA: TGCGCCAGCAGCACTGGAGGTAGGGGGCCGGAGACCCAGTACTTC.

This clonotype was recorded a few times. V and J are TRBV5-1 and TRBJ2-1; D not resolved. V was trimmed by 3 bases and J by 0 bases, leaving 7 bases between them. Germline CDR1 is SGHRS and CDR2 is YFSETQ. The CDR3 extends over 14 amino acids. In DNA form, the CDR3 reads TGCGCCAGCAGCTGGCCGAGCTCCTACAATGAGCAGTTCTTC. This sequence encodes CASSWPSSYNEQFF. The full variable domain, in which reference TRBV5-1 and TRBJ2-1 provide the parts outside the CDR3, is KAGVTQTPRYLIKTRGQQVTLSCSPISGHRSVSWYQQTPGQGLQFLFEYFSETQRNKGNFPGRFSGRQFSNSRSEMNVSTLELGDSALYLCASSWPSSYNEQFFGPGTRLTVL.

The CDR3 coding sequence is TGTGCCACAGGGGGGAAATATACGCAGTATTTT. As protein: CATGGKYTQYF. V gene TRBV15 combines with J gene TRBJ2-3; D possibly uses TRBD1 or TRBD2 (6 bases each). Germline CDR1 LNHNV, CDR2 YYDKDF (reference sequence). The CDR3 has 11 amino acids. V lost 9 bases to trimming and J lost 7 bases, with 11 bases between them.

The chain is built from TRBV7-9 and TRBJ2-1; tentatively, D is TRBD1 (5 bases). The CDR3 sequence is 15 residues long. The germline V and J ends were trimmed by 6 bases and 5 bases, with 17 bases remaining between them. CDR1 is SEHNR and CDR2 is FQNEAQ in the germline V gene (reference sequence). The CDR3 sequence: CASSDQGATDNEQFF. CDR3 sequence (DNA): TGTGCCAGCAGTGATCAAGGGGCCACGGACAATGAGCAGTTCTTC.

V is TRBV6-5 and J is TRBJ1-6, with TRBD1 matching 9 bases. The CDR3 sequence is 15 residues long. Germline trimming cut 6 bases from V and 9 bases from J; bases unmatched to any gene: 9. Germline CDR1 reads MNHEY; CDR2 reads SVGAGI. Written as DNA, the CDR3 is TGTGCCAGCAGCCAAACAGGGGGCGCGGGTTCACCCCTCCACTTT. Encoded protein: CASSQTGGAGSPLHF.

The DNA for the CDR3 is TGCAGTGCTAGAGTCACAGAGCCCAATCAGCCCCAGCATTTT. Its protein is CSARVTEPNQPQHF. The J gene is TRBJ1-5, the V gene TRBV20-1; no definite D call. CDR1 is DFQATT, CDR2 SNEGSKA, per germline (reference sequence). Trimming took off 1 base at V and 3 bases at J, with 10 bases between the two ends. CDR3 length equals 14 residues.

The V gene is TRBV6-2 or TRBV6-3, the J gene TRBJ1-4, with 7 bases identical to TRBD1. The junction had 11 bases not matched to a gene; V was cut back by 2 bases and J by 8 bases. The CDR3 contains 16 residues. CDR1 MNHEY and CDR2 SVGEGT come from the germline V gene. The DNA of the CDR3 is TGTGCCAGCAGTTACCCACAGGGGTCCAGCACCGAAAAACTGTTTTTT. Its protein product is CASSYPQGSSTEKLFF.

The chain is built from TRBV10-3 and TRBJ1-2; D unclear. V lost 1 base to trimming and J lost 6 bases, with 15 bases between them. This CDR3 is built from 15 residues. Germline V CDR1 and CDR2: ENHRY, SYGVKD. CDR3 residues: CAISELVESGHGYTF. The CDR3 nucleotides are TGTGCCATCAGTGAGTTAGTGGAGAGTGGGCATGGCTACACCTTC.

This clonotype was detected only a few times. Relative to the germline gene, one junction end is altered; a read error may explain this. The V and J genes are TRBV27 and TRBJ2-3; D perhaps matches TRBD2 (6 bases). CDR3 size: 14 residues. CDR1 and CDR2 (germline): MNHEY, SMNVEV (reference sequence). The CDR3: CASSLLLAGDTQYF. CDR3 DNA sequence: TGTGCTAGCAGTTTATTACTAGCTGGAGATACGCAGTATTTT.

The V gene is TRBV11-2, the J gene TRBJ2-5; 10 bases agree with TRBD1. Germline lookup yields CDR1 SGHAT and CDR2 FQNNGV. With 5 bases clipped from V and 3 bases from J, the junction kept 9 bases outside the gene matches. CDR3 length: 16 residues. Here the CDR3 DNA reads TGTGCCAGCAGCCCCCGACAGGGGGCGAAGGAAGAGACCCAGTACTTC. Translating gives CASSPRQGAKEETQYF.

At least ten counts were recorded for this clonotype. The rearrangement joins TRBV20-1 to TRBJ2-3, with D perhaps TRBD2 (6 bases). This CDR3 contains 20 residues. The germline V gene has CDR1 DFQATT and CDR2 SNEGSKA (reference sequence). The ends were cut back, 2 bases at V and 1 base at J, with 28 bases in the middle. CDR3 amino acids: CSARLFRGSEWVDGTDTQYF. The CDR3 DNA reads TGCAGTGCTAGATTGTTCCGGGGGTCGGAATGGGTGGATGGCACAGATACGCAGTATTTT.

V usage is TRBV3-1 and J usage is TRBJ2-5; tentative D call: TRBD2 (5 bases). This CDR3 spans 12 amino acids. Germline V gene data show CDR1 as LGHDT and CDR2 as YNNKEL (reference sequence). Trimming left V 3 bases short and J 5 bases short, with 7 bases between. This chain's CDR3 is CASSQGAETQYF. As DNA, the CDR3 is TGTGCCAGCAGCCAGGGAGCCGAGACCCAGTACTTC.

The chain uses TRBV11-2 and TRBJ2-3; 9 positions agree with TRBD2. CDR1 is SGHAT, CDR2 FQNNGV, per germline. The CDR3 loop spans 16 amino acids. Unmatched junction bases numbered 8, after V lost 4 bases and J lost 3 bases. CDR3 region: CASSSLAGVRTDTQYF. DNA of the CDR3: TGTGCCAGCAGCTCCTTAGCGGGAGTGAGGACAGATACGCAGTATTTT.

The V gene is TRBV20-1, the J gene TRBJ2-1, with 9 bases lining up with TRBD2. CDR3 length equals 14 residues. CDR1 is DFQATT and CDR2 is SNEGSKA in the germline V gene (reference sequence). The J segment lost 8 bases and the V segment lost 3 bases, leaving 8 bases of the junction unmatched. CDR3 sequence reads: CSARASGESHEQFF. CDR3 bases: TGCAGTGCTAGGGCTAGCGGGGAAAGCCATGAGCAGTTCTTC.

This clonotype was seen a few times. A junction end diverges from the germline sequence, so it may reflect a read error. This rearrangement joins TRBV5-1 to TRBJ2-5; TRBD1 is a possible D gene (6 bases). CDR3 length: 14 amino acids. The germline gives CDR1 SGHRS, CDR2 YFSETQ. The CDR3 protein is CASSLGQLQETQYF. The CDR3 DNA sequence: TGTGCCAGCAGCCTCGGACAGCTCCAAGAGACCCAGTACTTC.

This clonotype was recorded a few times. The V call is TRBV6-5, the J call TRBJ2-3, with D hard to call. The V gene lost 1 base and the J gene lost 0 bases, with 8 bases spanning the gap. The CDR3 has 15 residues. Germline CDR1 reads MNHEY; CDR2 reads SVGAGI. CDR3 nucleotides: TGTGCCAGCAGTTACTTGGGGTATAGCACAGATACGCAGTATTTT. Translated: CASSYLGYSTDTQYF.

V usage is TRBV14 and J usage is TRBJ2-5; D gene uncertain. This CDR3 is 12 amino acids long. V lost 3 bases and J 7 bases, leaving 9 bases between the germline ends. Germline values: CDR1 SGHDN, CDR2 FVKESK. DNA of the CDR3: TGTGCCAGCAGCCACCCCGGTTGGACCCAGTACTTC. Protein product: CASSHPGWTQYF.

The rearrangement links TRBV7-9 to TRBJ2-3, with 7 bases that match TRBD1. The CDR3 runs to 15 residues. J was trimmed by 2 bases and V by 2 bases; bases with no gene match: 4. The germline gives CDR1 SEHNR, CDR2 FQNEAQ (reference sequence). DNA of the CDR3: TGTGCCAGCAGCTTATGGACAGGAGTCACAGATACGCAGTATTTT. Amino acid sequence: CASSLWTGVTDTQYF.

This clonotype turned up a few times. This chain uses TRBV20-1 with TRBJ2-1; no definite D call. The V gene's germline CDR1 is DFQATT and CDR2 SNEGSKA (reference sequence). This CDR3 is built from 16 residues. V was cut by 1 base and J by 0 bases, with 13 bases left in between. The CDR3 nucleotides are TGCAGTGCTAGAGCCCTACACAGTAGCTCCTACAATGAGCAGTTCTTC. This sequence encodes CSARALHSSSYNEQFF.

J is TRBJ1-5 and V is TRBV20-1, with no clear D. Trimming removed 0 bases from V and 7 bases from J, with 19 bases in between. The CDR3 length is 16 residues. In germline, CDR1 is DFQATT, CDR2 SNEGSKA (reference sequence). CDR3 sequence: CSARDRAPPASQPQHF. CDR3 DNA sequence: TGCAGTGCTAGAGATAGGGCACCCCCTGCCTCGCAGCCCCAGCATTTT.

The J gene is TRBJ2-7, the V gene TRBV6-6; tentatively, D is TRBD1 or TRBD2 (6 bases each). Per germline, CDR1 MNHNY and CDR2 SVGAGI (reference sequence). V lost 0 bases, J lost 6 bases, and 15 bases lay in between. CDR3 length equals 15 residues. The CDR3 sequence: CASSYSWDTGGEQYF. The CDR3 bases are TGTGCCAGCAGTTACTCTTGGGACACCGGGGGCGAGCAGTACTTC.

V is TRBV29-1 and J is TRBJ1-2; D gene ambiguous. Germline V lookup: CDR1 SQVTM, CDR2 ANQGSEA. This CDR3 has 11 amino acids. V shed 3 bases and J shed 8 bases, with 10 bases lying between them. The CDR3 DNA reads as TGCAGCGTTGACACAGTGGAGGGCTACACCTTC. It translates to CSVDTVEGYTF.

This chain links TRBV30 with TRBJ1-5; D may be TRBD1 (5 bases). The CDR3 has 14 residues. The V and J ends lost 1 base and 5 bases respectively, with 12 bases between them. CDR1 and CDR2 from the germline V gene are GTSNPN and SVGIG (reference sequence). This CDR3 reads CAWSAGRRDQPQHF. Written as DNA, the CDR3 is TGTGCCTGGAGTGCGGGGCGTAGAGATCAGCCCCAGCATTTT. The variable domain in full, completed from reference TRBV30 and TRBJ1-5, reads SQTIHQWPATLVQPVGSPLSLECTVEGTSNPNLYWYRQAAGRGLQLLFYSVGIGQISSEVPQNLSASRPQDRQFILSSKKLLLSDSGFYLCAWSAGRRDQPQHFGDGTRLSIL.

The chain joins TRBV4-1 to TRBJ2-1; the match to TRBD1 covers 10 bases. The CDR3 spans 15 residues. Germline V gene data show CDR1 as MGHRA and CDR2 as YSYEKL. J was trimmed by 6 bases and V by 3 bases; bases with no gene match: 5. CDR3 residues: CASSQGQGSLNEQFF. The CDR3 region has the DNA TGCGCCAGCAGCCAGGGACAGGGGAGCCTCAATGAGCAGTTCTTC.

J is TRBJ2-1 and V is TRBV27; D is possibly TRBD1 (5 bases). V shed 7 bases and J shed 8 bases, with 18 bases lying between them. Looked up from germline, CDR1 is MNHEY and CDR2 is SMNVEV (reference sequence). The CDR3 runs to 14 residues. CDR3 loop: CASTAGARGDEQFF. The CDR3 DNA reads TGTGCCAGCACGGCTGGGGCCCGCGGCGATGAGCAGTTCTTC.

V and J are TRBV2 and TRBJ1-4; possible D gene TRBD1, 5 bases. The CDR3 has 17 amino acids. Germline V gene sequence: CDR1 SNHLY, CDR2 FYNNEI. V dropped 1 base and J dropped 3 bases, with 15 bases sitting between them. CDR3 sequence (DNA): TGTGCCAGCAGTGAAGTATGCAGGGCGGGGGCTAATGAAAAACTGTTTTTT. It translates to CASSEVCRAGANEKLFF.

This clonotype showed up just a few times. This chain uses TRBV7-2 with TRBJ2-7; TRBD2 aligns across 14 bases. Germline trimming cut 7 bases from V and 6 bases from J; bases unmatched to any gene: 17. CDR1 and CDR2 from the germline V gene are SGHTA and FQGNSA. The CDR3 covers 18 residues. The CDR3 DNA reads TGTGCCAGCACCCTTACCGGACTAGCGGGAGGTCGGGTCGTCGAGCAGTACTTC. This gives the protein CASTLTGLAGGRVVEQYF.